Each of the 20 T cell receptor beta chains below was sequenced from the same sample in a study of T cell responses to AZD1222 COVID-19 vaccine. The assay was immunoSEQ multiplex PCR, and TCRdb's table has in-frame clones only and misses some. The table includes some 56,000 clones, 80% to 90% detected once. The specimen comprised peripheral blood, sampled on day 0 of AZD1222 vaccination. The receptor set was obtained from an adult in good health.

The chain joins TRBV28 to TRBJ1-5; maybe TRBD1 (6 bases). The CDR3 consists of 16 residues. V shed 2 bases and J shed 6 bases, with 17 bases lying between them. Germline V gene lookup returns CDR1 MDHEN and CDR2 SYDVKM. CDR3 DNA sequence: TGTGCCAGCAGTTTAATCGGGGGCGGTGGGTTTCAGCCCCAGCATTTT. This translates into CASSLIGGGGFQPQHF. Full variable domain (rest looked up from reference TRBV28 and TRBJ1-5): DVKVTQSSRYLVKRTGEKVFLECVQDMDHENMFWYRQDPGLGLRLIYFSYDVKMKEKGDIPEGYSVSREKKERFSLILESASTNQTSMYLCASSLIGGGGFQPQHFGDGTRLSIL.

This clone has only a few counts. This rearrangement joins TRBV11-2 to TRBJ2-5, with D hard to call. The germline V gene encodes CDR1 SGHAT and CDR2 FQNNGV. V dropped 5 bases and J dropped 3 bases, with 16 bases sitting between them. The CDR3 consists of 15 residues. CDR3 bases: TGTGCCAGCAGCCTCGACCATAGAAACGAAGAGACCCAGTACTTC. Its protein is CASSLDHRNEETQYF. The variable domain in full, completed from reference TRBV11-2 and TRBJ2-5, reads EAGVAQSPRYKIIEKRQSVAFWCNPISGHATLYWYQQILGQGPKLLIQFQNNGVVDDSQLPKDRFSAERLKGVDSTLKIQPAKLEDSAVYLCASSLDHRNEETQYFGPGTRLLVL.

This sequence joins TRBV7-8 and TRBJ2-7, with D possibly being TRBD1 (6 bases). Deletions cut 1 base from V and 3 bases from J, with 16 bases between. Germline-derived CDR1 and CDR2 are SGHVS and FQNEAQ. CDR3 length: 16 residues. This CDR3 reads CASSLGTGTSDYEQYF. Written as DNA, the CDR3 is TGTGCCAGCAGCTTAGGGACCGGGACATCGGACTACGAGCAGTACTTC.

The rearrangement links TRBV30 to TRBJ2-3; 13 nucleotides agree with TRBD2. Germline V CDR1 and CDR2: GTSNPN, SVGIG (reference sequence). J lost 8 bases, V lost 1 base, and 3 bases had no gene match. The CDR3 totals 14 residues. The CDR3: CAWSGLAGGRTQYF. DNA of the CDR3: TGTGCCTGGAGTGGACTAGCGGGGGGCCGTACGCAGTATTTT. Based on the CDR3 plus reference TRBV30 and TRBJ2-3, the full variable domain is SQTIHQWPATLVQPVGSPLSLECTVEGTSNPNLYWYRQAAGRGLQLLFYSVGIGQISSEVPQNLSASRPQDRQFILSSKKLLLSDSGFYLCAWSGLAGGRTQYFGPGTRLTVL.

J is TRBJ2-2 and V is TRBV7-9, with D possibly being TRBD1 (6 bases). The germline gives CDR1 SEHNR, CDR2 FQNEAQ (reference sequence). This CDR3 spans 14 amino acids. V lost 5 bases and J 3 bases, leaving 10 bases between the germline ends. In DNA, the CDR3 is TGTGCCAGCAGCCCCAGGGGATACACCGGGGAGCTGTTTTTT. Its protein product is CASSPRGYTGELFF.

The J gene is TRBJ2-2, the V gene TRBV3-1 (or the pseudogene TRBV3-2); the match to TRBD2 covers 11 bases. Germline assignment: CDR1 LGHDT and CDR2 YNNKEL (reference sequence). Trimming cost V 0 bases and J 6 bases; bases outside gene matches: 12. The CDR3 loop spans 19 amino acids. CDR3 sequence: CASSQERLAGGPPPGELFF. The CDR3 DNA follows: TGTGCCAGCAGCCAAGAGCGGCTAGCGGGGGGCCCTCCTCCCGGGGAGCTGTTTTTT.

The rearrangement uses TRBV7-9 and TRBJ2-3; TRBD2 agrees at 8 bases. The CDR3 sequence is 15 residues long. Germline V lookup: CDR1 SEHNR, CDR2 FQNEAQ (reference sequence). The trim removed 5 bases at V and 3 bases at J, leaving 7 bases unmatched. The DNA for the CDR3 is TGTGCCAGCAGCCCCCGCCGGGGGGGGACAGATACGCAGTATTTT. Its protein product is CASSPRRGGTDTQYF.

This chain links TRBV4-1 with TRBJ2-3; tentatively, D is TRBD2 (5 bases). The length of the CDR3 is 14 residues. Trimming pared 1 base from V and 5 bases from J, leaving 10 bases between. Germline loops: CDR1 MGHRA, CDR2 YSYEKL. The DNA for the CDR3 is TGCGCCAGCAGCCAAGGAGGGTTTAGAGATACGCAGTATTTT. Translated, it gives CASSQGGFRDTQYF.

This clone was counted between two and nine times. The chain uses TRBV12-3 or TRBV12-4 and TRBJ1-5; D ambiguous. V was cut by 7 bases and J by 2 bases, with 6 bases left in between. This CDR3 is 12 amino acids long. Here the CDR3 reads CASTDGNQPQHF. CDR3 DNA: TGTGCCAGCACGGACGGCAATCAGCCCCAGCATTTT.

This rearrangement joins TRBV7-9 to TRBJ1-2; D possibly corresponds to TRBD1 (5 bases). The CDR3 extends over 15 amino acids. Deletions cut 7 bases from V and 1 base from J, with 16 bases between. The germline CDR1 and CDR2 sequences are SEHNR and FQNEAQ (reference sequence). In nucleotides, the CDR3 is TGTGCCAGCACCCTTGGGGAGGGGCATAACTATGGCTACACCTTC. Translated, it gives CASTLGEGHNYGYTF.

The genes are TRBV19 and TRBJ2-3; D remains ambiguous. V dropped 4 bases and J dropped 2 bases, with 10 bases sitting between them. The germline V gene encodes CDR1 LNHDA and CDR2 SQIVND (reference sequence). The CDR3 covers 14 residues. CDR3 protein: CASSTTAPTDTQYF. Here the CDR3 DNA reads TGTGCCAGTAGTACTACAGCACCCACAGATACGCAGTATTTT.

V is TRBV6-2 or TRBV6-3 and J is TRBJ1-6; no definite D call. Trimming removed 2 bases at V and 7 bases at J, with 12 bases between. The CDR3 loop spans 15 amino acids. Germline CDR1 MNHEY, CDR2 SVGEGT. This CDR3 reads CASSYPRDQNSPLHF. CDR3 in DNA: TGTGCCAGCAGTTACCCTCGGGATCAAAATTCACCCCTCCACTTT.

This chain uses TRBV6-5 with TRBJ1-5; D is perhaps TRBD1 (5 bases). CDR1 and CDR2 (germline): MNHEY, SVGAGI. The CDR3 consists of 13 residues. The V end lost 8 bases, the J end lost 5 bases, and 13 bases lay between the germline ends. CDR3 amino acids: CASSLDTYQPQHF. CDR3 DNA sequence: TGTGCCAGCTCCTTGGACACTTATCAGCCCCAGCATTTT.

This chain joins TRBV6-1 and TRBJ2-7; the match to TRBD2 covers 7 bases. The CDR3 is made up of 15 amino acids. V dropped 2 bases and J dropped 5; count of bases not matched to a gene: 9. Germline CDR1 and CDR2: MNHNS and SASEGT. The CDR3 bases are TGTGCCAGCAGTGAATGGGGGGGTGGGTTGGACGAGCAGTACTTC. This gives the protein CASSEWGGGLDEQYF.

CDR3 sequence: CASSTSRDGSYEQYF. In nucleotides, the CDR3 is TGCGCCAGCAGCACCAGCCGGGACGGGTCCTACGAGCAGTACTTC. V usage is TRBV5-1 and J usage is TRBJ2-7, with D perhaps TRBD1 or TRBD2 (5 bases each). The germline CDR1 and CDR2 sequences are SGHRS and YFSETQ. V lost 4 bases, J lost 1 base, and 15 bases lay in between. This CDR3 comprises 15 residues.

This clone was seen only a few times. The chain is built from TRBV15 and TRBJ1-3; no firm D call. Germline assignment: CDR1 LNHNV and CDR2 YYDKDF (reference sequence). The V gene lost 0 bases and the J gene lost 0 bases, with 9 bases spanning the gap. The CDR3 sequence is 16 residues long. In DNA form, the CDR3 reads TGTGCCACCAGCAGAGATCGCGGGGTCTCTGGAAACACCATATATTTT. Its protein product is CATSRDRGVSGNTIYF.

The chain recombines TRBV27 with TRBJ1-2; 7 bases are shared with TRBD1. Trimming at V came to 6 bases and at J to 4 bases, leaving 8 bases not matched to a gene. Germline assignment: CDR1 MNHEY and CDR2 SMNVEV (reference sequence). This CDR3 comprises 14 residues. CDR3 amino acids: CASRKPGQPYGYTF. DNA of the CDR3: TGTGCCAGCAGAAAACCGGGACAGCCCTATGGCTACACCTTC.

The rearrangement links TRBV2 to TRBJ2-3; 9 bases match TRBD1. CDR3 size: 14 residues. Germline lookup yields CDR1 SNHLY and CDR2 FYNNEI. The V and J ends lost 4 bases and 6 bases, in that order; junction bases with no gene match: 5. CDR3 loop: CASSGTGGYDTQYF. The CDR3 DNA follows: TGTGCCAGCAGTGGCACAGGGGGCTACGATACGCAGTATTTT.

The chain links TRBV7-8 to TRBJ2-4; 7 nucleotides line up with TRBD1. CDR1 is SGHVS and CDR2 is FQNEAQ in the germline V gene. CDR3 length: 18 residues. Trimming removed 2 bases from V and 0 bases from J; junction bases left unmatched: 10. The CDR3 DNA reads as TGTGCCAGCAGCTTAATGGGACAGCGAATGGGAGCCAAAAACATTCAGTACTTC. It is translated as CASSLMGQRMGAKNIQYF.

V usage is TRBV5-8 and J usage is TRBJ2-3, with D perhaps TRBD2 (6 bases). Germline V lookup: CDR1 SGHTS, CDR2 YDEGEE. The CDR3 has 16 amino acids. V lost 0 bases to trimming and J lost 0 bases, with 11 bases between them. CDR3 amino acids: CASSLGGDTSTDTQYF. The CDR3 bases are TGTGCCAGCAGCTTGGGGGGGGATACTAGCACAGATACGCAGTATTTT.